This T cell receptor (beta chain) was identified during a study of cytomegalovirus exposure and HLA in healthy donors. Findings and limits, study-wide: A missense DCLRE1C variant was associated with V- and J-gene trimming of TCR beta chains in a later analysis, and an independent cohort replicated the association.

The PCR used 60 Vbeta and 13 Jbeta primers. Assay used: immunoSEQ multiplex PCR; TCRdb lists only in-frame clones, some missing. The sample consists of about 120,000 clones, 74% of them appearing once. Comment on this clone: No antigen is known for it.

Germline V gives CDR1 MNHNS, CDR2 SASEGT. V lost 2 bases, J lost 8 bases, and 15 bases lay in between. This CDR3 spans 14 amino acids. The chain is built from TRBV6-1 and TRBJ1-1; D gene ambiguous. Material for sequencing was PBMCs. The source of this sequence is a middle-aged man in good health and CMV-seropositive. CDR3 sequence reads: CASSERALGVEAFF. As DNA, the CDR3 is TGTGCCAGCAGTGAACGGGCCCTGGGAGTGGAAGCTTTCTTT.